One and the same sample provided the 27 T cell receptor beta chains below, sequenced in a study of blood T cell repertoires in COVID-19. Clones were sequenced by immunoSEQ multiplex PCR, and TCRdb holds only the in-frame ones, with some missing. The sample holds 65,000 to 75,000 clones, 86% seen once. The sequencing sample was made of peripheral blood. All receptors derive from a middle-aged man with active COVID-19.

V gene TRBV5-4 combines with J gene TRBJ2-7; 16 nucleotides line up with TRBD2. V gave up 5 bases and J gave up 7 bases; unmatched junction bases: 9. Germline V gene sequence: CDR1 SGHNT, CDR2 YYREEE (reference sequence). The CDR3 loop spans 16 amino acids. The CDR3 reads CASRTGTSGRASEQYF. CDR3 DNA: TGTGCCAGCAGAACCGGGACTAGCGGGAGGGCCAGTGAGCAGTACTTC.

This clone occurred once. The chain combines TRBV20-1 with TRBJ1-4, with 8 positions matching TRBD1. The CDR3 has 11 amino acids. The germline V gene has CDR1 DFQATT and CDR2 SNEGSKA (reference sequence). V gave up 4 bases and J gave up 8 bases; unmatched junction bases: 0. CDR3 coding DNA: TGCAGTGCTAACAGGGGGGAAAAACTGTTTTTT. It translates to CSANRGEKLFF.

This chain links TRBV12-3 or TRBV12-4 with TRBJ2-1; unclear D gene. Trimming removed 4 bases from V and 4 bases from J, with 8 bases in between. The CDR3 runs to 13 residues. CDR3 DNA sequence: TGTGCCAGCAGTTCAGACTGGTACAATGAGCAGTTCTTC. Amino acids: CASSSDWYNEQFF.

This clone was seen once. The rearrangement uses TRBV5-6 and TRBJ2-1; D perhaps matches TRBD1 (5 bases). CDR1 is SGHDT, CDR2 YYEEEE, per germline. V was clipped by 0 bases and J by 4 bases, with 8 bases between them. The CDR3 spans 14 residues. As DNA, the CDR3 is TGTGCCAGCAGCTTGGGGACAAAATACAATGAGCAGTTCTTC. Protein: CASSLGTKYNEQFF.

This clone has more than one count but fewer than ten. The CDR3 bases are TGCGCCAGCAGCCAACGACACTCTAATTCACCCCTCCACTTT. Translation gives CASSQRHSNSPLHF. The J gene is TRBJ1-6, the V gene TRBV4-3, with D hard to call. The CDR3 runs to 14 residues. Germline V gene lookup returns CDR1 LGHNA and CDR2 YSLEER. The V end was cut by 2 bases, the J end by 6 bases, with 8 bases between.

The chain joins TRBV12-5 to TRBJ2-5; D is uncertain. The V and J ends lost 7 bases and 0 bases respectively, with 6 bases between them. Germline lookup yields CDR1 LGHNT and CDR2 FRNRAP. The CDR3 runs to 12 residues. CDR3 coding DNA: TGTGCTAGTGCAAGAGACCAAGAGACCCAGTACTTC. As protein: CASARDQETQYF.

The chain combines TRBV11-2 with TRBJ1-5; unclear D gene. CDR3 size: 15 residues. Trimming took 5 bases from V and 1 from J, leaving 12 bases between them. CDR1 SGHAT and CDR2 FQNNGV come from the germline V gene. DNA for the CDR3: TGTGCCAGCAGCCCTTCGGGGAGCAGCAATCAGCCCCAGCATTTT. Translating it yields CASSPSGSSNQPQHF.

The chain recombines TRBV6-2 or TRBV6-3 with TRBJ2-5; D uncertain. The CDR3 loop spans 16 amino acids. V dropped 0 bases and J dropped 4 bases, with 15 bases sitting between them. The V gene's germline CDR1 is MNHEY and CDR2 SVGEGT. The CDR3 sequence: CASSYSLSLVVETQYF. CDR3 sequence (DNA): TGTGCCAGCAGTTACTCGCTAAGCCTTGTTGTAGAGACCCAGTACTTC.

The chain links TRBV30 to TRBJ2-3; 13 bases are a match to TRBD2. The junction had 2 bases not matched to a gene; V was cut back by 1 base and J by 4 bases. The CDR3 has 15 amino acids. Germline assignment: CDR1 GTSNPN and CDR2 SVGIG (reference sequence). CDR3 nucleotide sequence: TGTGCCTGGAGTGCAGGACTAGCGGGAGCAGATACGCAGTATTTT. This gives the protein CAWSAGLAGADTQYF.

CDR3 coding DNA: TGTGCCAGCAATCCTACACATATTAGCGGGAGGTACTCCTACGAGCAGTACTTC. This encodes CASNPTHISGRYSYEQYF. This chain uses TRBV28 with TRBJ2-7, with TRBD2 matching 10 bases. Germline CDR1 and CDR2: MDHEN and SYDVKM. The CDR3 length is 18 residues. The V segment lost 7 bases and the J segment 0 bases; nucleotides outside the gene matches: 15. Drawing the rest from reference TRBV28 and TRBJ2-7, the complete variable domain is DVKVTQSSRYLVKRTGEKVFLECVQDMDHENMFWYRQDPGLGLRLIYFSYDVKMKEKGDIPEGYSVSREKKERFSLILESASTNQTSMYLCASNPTHISGRYSYEQYFGPGTRLTVT.

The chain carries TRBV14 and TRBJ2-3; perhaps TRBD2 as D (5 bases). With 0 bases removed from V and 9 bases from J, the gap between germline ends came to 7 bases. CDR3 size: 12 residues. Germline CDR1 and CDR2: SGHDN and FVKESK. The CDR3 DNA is TGTGCCAGCAGCCAAGAACTAGGGACGCAGTATTTT. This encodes CASSQELGTQYF. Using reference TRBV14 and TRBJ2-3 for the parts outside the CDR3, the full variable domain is EAGVTQFPSHSVIEKGQTVTLRCDPISGHDNLYWYRRVMGKEIKFLLHFVKESKQDESGMPNNRFLAERTGGTYSTLKVQPAELEDSGVYFCASSQELGTQYFGPGTRLTVL.

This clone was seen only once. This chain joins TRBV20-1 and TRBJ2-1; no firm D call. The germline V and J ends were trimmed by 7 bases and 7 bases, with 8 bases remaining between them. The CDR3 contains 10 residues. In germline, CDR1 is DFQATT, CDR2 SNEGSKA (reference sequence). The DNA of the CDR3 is TGCAGTGTTCCCCAGAATGAGCAGTTCTTC. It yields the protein CSVPQNEQFF.

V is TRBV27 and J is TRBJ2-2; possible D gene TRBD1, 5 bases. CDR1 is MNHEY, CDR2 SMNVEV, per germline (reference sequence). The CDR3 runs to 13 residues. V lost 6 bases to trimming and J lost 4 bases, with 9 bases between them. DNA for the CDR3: TGTGCCAGCAGCTTTCAGGGCACCGGGGAGCTGTTTTTT. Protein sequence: CASSFQGTGELFF.

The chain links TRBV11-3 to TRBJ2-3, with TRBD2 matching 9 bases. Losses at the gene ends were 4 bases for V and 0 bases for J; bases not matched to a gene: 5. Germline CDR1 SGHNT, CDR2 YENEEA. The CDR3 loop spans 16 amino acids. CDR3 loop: CASSYQAGGSTDTQYF. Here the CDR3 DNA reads TGTGCCAGCAGCTACCAAGCGGGGGGAAGCACAGATACGCAGTATTTT.

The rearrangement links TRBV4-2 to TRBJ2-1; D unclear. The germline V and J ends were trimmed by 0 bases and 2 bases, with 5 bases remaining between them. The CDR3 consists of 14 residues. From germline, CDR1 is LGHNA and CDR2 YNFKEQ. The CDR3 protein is CASSQELTYNEQFF. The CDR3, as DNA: TGTGCCAGCAGCCAAGAACTCACCTACAATGAGCAGTTCTTC.

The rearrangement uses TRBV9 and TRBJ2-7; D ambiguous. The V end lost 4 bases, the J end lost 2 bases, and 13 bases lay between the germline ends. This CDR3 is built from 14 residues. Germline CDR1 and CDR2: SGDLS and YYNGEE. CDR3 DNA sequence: TGTGCCAGCAGCCCCCTCAATCGGGCCTACGAGCAGTACTTC. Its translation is CASSPLNRAYEQYF. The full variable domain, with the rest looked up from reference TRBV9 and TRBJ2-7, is DSGVTQTPKHLITATGQRVTLRCSPRSGDLSVYWYQQSLDQGLQFLIQYYNGEERAKGNILERFSAQQFPDLHSELNLSSLELGDSALYFCASSPLNRAYEQYFGPGTRLTVT.

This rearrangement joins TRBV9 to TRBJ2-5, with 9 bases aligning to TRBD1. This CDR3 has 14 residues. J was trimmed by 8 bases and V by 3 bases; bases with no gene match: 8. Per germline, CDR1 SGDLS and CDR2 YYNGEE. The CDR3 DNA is TGTGCCAGCAGCGCGCACCCACAGGGGGCAACCCAGTACTTC. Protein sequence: CASSAHPQGATQYF.

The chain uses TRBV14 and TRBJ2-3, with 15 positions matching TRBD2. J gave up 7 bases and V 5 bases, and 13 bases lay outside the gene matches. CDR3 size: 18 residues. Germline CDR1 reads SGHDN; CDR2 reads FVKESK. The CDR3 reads CASSTGLAGGIRQNTQYF. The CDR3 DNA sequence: TGTGCCAGCAGCACCGGACTAGCGGGGGGGATTCGTCAAAATACGCAGTATTTT. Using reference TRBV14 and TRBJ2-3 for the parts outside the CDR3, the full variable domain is EAGVTQFPSHSVIEKGQTVTLRCDPISGHDNLYWYRRVMGKEIKFLLHFVKESKQDESGMPNNRFLAERTGGTYSTLKVQPAELEDSGVYFCASSTGLAGGIRQNTQYFGPGTRLTVL.

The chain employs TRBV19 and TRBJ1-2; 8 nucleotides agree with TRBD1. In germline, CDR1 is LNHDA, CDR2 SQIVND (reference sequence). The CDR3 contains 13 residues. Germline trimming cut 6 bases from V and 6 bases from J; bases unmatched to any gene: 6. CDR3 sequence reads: CASRNDRGDGYTF. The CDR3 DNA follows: TGTGCCAGTAGAAATGACAGGGGTGATGGCTACACCTTC.

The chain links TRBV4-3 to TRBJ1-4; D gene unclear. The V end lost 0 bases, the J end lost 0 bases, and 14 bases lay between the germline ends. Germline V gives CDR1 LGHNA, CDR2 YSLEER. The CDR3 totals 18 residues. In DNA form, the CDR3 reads TGCGCCAGCAGCCAAGATCCGAACACCGTCGCAACTAATGAAAAACTGTTTTTT. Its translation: CASSQDPNTVATNEKLFF.

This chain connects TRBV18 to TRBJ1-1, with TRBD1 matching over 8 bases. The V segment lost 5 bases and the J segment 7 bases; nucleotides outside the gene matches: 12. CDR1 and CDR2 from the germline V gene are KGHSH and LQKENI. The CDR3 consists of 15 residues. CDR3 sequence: CASSGQGATNGEAFF. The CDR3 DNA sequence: TGTGCCAGCTCAGGTCAGGGGGCTACCAACGGTGAAGCTTTCTTT.

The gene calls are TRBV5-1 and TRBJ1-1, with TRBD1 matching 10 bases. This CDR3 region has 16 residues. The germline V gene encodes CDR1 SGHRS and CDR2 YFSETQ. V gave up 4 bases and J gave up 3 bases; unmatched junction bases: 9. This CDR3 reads CASSGPGTGADTEAFF. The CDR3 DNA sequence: TGCGCCAGCAGCGGTCCCGGGACAGGGGCGGACACTGAAGCTTTCTTT.

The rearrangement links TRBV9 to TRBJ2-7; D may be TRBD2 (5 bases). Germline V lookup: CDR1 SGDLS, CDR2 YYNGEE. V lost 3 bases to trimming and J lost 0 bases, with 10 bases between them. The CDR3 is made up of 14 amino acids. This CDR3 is CASSEFDYSYEQYF. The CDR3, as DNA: TGTGCCAGCAGCGAATTCGACTACTCCTACGAGCAGTACTTC. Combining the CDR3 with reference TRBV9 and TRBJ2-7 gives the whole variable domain DSGVTQTPKHLITATGQRVTLRCSPRSGDLSVYWYQQSLDQGLQFLIQYYNGEERAKGNILERFSAQQFPDLHSELNLSSLELGDSALYFCASSEFDYSYEQYFGPGTRLTVT.

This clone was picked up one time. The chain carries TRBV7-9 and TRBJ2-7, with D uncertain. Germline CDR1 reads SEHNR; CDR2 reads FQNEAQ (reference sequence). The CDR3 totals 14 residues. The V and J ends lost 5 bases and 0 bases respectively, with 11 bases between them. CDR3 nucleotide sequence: TGTGCCAGCAGCCGTAAGAGCGTCTCCTACGAGCAGTACTTC. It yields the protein CASSRKSVSYEQYF.

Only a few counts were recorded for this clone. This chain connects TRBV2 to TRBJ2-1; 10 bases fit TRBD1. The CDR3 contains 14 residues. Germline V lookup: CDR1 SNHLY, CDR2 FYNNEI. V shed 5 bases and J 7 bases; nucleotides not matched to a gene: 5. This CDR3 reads CASSLRGQGNEQFF. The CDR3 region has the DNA TGTGCCAGCAGTCTTAGGGGACAGGGGAATGAGCAGTTCTTC.

Written as DNA, the CDR3 is TGTGCCAGCAGCTACTCGGACAGGTTAGGGCAGCCCCAGCATTTT. Protein sequence: CASSYSDRLGQPQHF. The chain links TRBV7-2 to TRBJ1-5, with 7 bases identical to TRBD1. CDR1 and CDR2 (germline): SGHTA, FQGNSA. V was clipped by 4 bases and J by 7 bases; unmatched bases: 10. The CDR3 contains 15 residues.

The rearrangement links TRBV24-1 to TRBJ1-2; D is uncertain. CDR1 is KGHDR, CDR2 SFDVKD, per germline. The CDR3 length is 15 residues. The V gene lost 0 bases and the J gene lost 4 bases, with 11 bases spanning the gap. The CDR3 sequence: CATSDLAEETYGYTF. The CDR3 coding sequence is TGTGCCACCAGTGATTTGGCCGAGGAGACCTATGGCTACACCTTC.